Listed below are T cell receptor beta chains from one sample, sequenced in a study of blood T cell repertoires in COVID-19. Generated by immunoSEQ multiplex PCR, the TCRdb table keeps only in-frame clones and is missing some. The sample has about 320,000 clones, about 92% seen once. Sequencing was carried out using PBMCs or T cells enriched from blood (not recorded which). The receptors here all came from a man aged 60-69 years who had recovered from COVID-19. CDR3s include the opening cysteine and the closing phenylalanine or tryptophan.

j_call,v_call,cdr3_aa
TRBJ2-7,TRBV6-1,CASSEQVYEQYF
TRBJ2-7,TRBV7-8,CASSLGRSGGSAYEQYF
TRBJ1-4,TRBV18,CASSPETVSGSEKLFF
TRBJ1-2,TRBV11-2,CASSLVSATVYGYTF
TRBJ2-1,TRBV21-1,CASSKGMGWAGVNEQFF
TRBJ1-2,TRBV6-2/TRBV6-3,CASSRDSGSYGYTF
TRBJ1-1,TRBV7-3,CASSLDRSTTEAFF
TRBJ2-2,TRBV7-3,CASSSGTSTGELFF
TRBJ1-1,TRBV13,CASSFGGRNTEAFF
TRBJ1-6,TRBV2,CASSQNSPLHF
TRBJ1-2,TRBV2,CASSAQGFRYGYTF
TRBJ1-1,TRBV18,CASSADRMNTEAFF
TRBJ2-1,TRBV2,CASRSLTGRFF
TRBJ2-7,TRBV20-1,CSASTSGRALVGEQYF
TRBJ1-1,TRBV15,CATSRDPKQNTEAFF
TRBJ1-2,TRBV4-1,CASSPGQSYGYTF
TRBJ2-5,TRBV7-2,CASSLSRLAAQETQYF
TRBJ1-5,TRBV19,CASSATHRGSNQPQHF
TRBJ2-7,TRBV10-3,CAISTIDSTYEQYF
TRBJ2-7,TRBV5-4,CASSLRTGGFYEQYF
TRBJ2-7,TRBV10-1,CASGGSAYEQYF
TRBJ2-1,TRBV6-5,CASSYPPGGVEQFF
TRBJ2-1,TRBV7-9,CASSSRREVLFNEQFF
TRBJ2-5,TRBV9,CASSVGGEFWQYQETQYF
TRBJ2-3,TRBV18,CASSLTLAGGTDTQYF
TRBJ1-5,TRBV7-8,CASSQGNNQPQHF
TRBJ2-3,TRBV11-3,CASSIRTGPREDTQYF
TRBJ1-4,TRBV19,CASTGTGGGKLFF
TRBJ2-1,TRBV6-5,CASRAGLHNEQFF
TRBJ2-1,TRBV6-4,CASSRETYNEQFF
TRBJ2-2,TRBV11-3,CASSSRQGDTGELFF
TRBJ1-2,TRBV27,CASSLSAGRGVYGYTF
TRBJ2-3,TRBV27,CASSLASGWSDTQYF
TRBJ1-4,TRBV5-1,CASSLLATNEKLFF
TRBJ1-4,TRBV5-6,CASSLAHRGGEKLFF
TRBJ2-5,TRBV5-1,CASSLQGRGEETQYF
TRBJ1-6,TRBV28,CASSFLGSSYNSPLHF
TRBJ1-5,TRBV19,CASGGREMPGQPQHF
TRBJ2-7,TRBV18,CASSRGTENYEQYF
TRBJ2-2,TRBV9,CASSVPSGGPPGELFF
TRBJ1-6,TRBV7-6,CASSPDRALGSPLHF
TRBJ2-1,TRBV6-5,CASTSGGRDEQFF